The clone carrying this TCR beta chain has more than one count but fewer than ten. What it recognizes is unknown. Making TCR cDNA involved 5'RACE template switching, which added UMIs and a universal primer site. TCRdb independently ran MiXCR on the 5' RACE reads; one entry per CDR3 protein. This table has about 320,000 distinct CDR3 sequences, approximately 4% appearing once. The data originate from a study of T cells after yellow fever vaccination. Overall study: The fractions with low cell numbers were processed using SMART-Seq v4 Ultra Low Input.

Study-wide findings and caveats: Weaker, the secondary response peaked sooner, at day 5 versus 15. Primary-vaccination clones mostly resurfaced post-booster (under 98% CD4, approximately 90% CD8).

The sequence derives from a man in his late teens or twenties who received the YFV17D yellow fever vaccine. The starting material was PBMCs, obtained 15 days after the yellow fever booster vaccination.

This chain's CDR3 is CSATPGLTQETQYF. The CDR3, as DNA: TGCAGTGCTACCCCGGGACTAACACAAGAGACCCAGTACTTC. The chain links TRBV20-1 to TRBJ2-5, with 7 bases aligning to TRBD2. The CDR3 sequence is 14 residues long. The ends lost 4 bases at V and 2 bases at J; junction bases unmatched: 7. Germline CDR1 reads DFQATT; CDR2 reads SNEGSKA (reference sequence).